The rows below give T cell receptor beta chains drawn from one sample of a study of OX40 agonist ivuxolimab in advanced cancers. Clones were read by immunoSEQ multiplex PCR, and TCRdb kept only the in-frame ones, dropping some. The table lists about 130,000 clones, under 95% of them singletons. The material sequenced was CD4+ or CD8+ T cells sorted from blood, taken in a trial of the OX40 agonist ivuxolimab. The receptors derive from an adult with an advanced solid tumor such as melanoma, head and neck, liver or kidney cancer. The CDR3 runs from the conserved cysteine through the conserved F or W.

V gene	CDR3 protein
TRBV10-2	CASSDWGDRTDTQYF
TRBV14	CASSQGYEQYF
TRBV4-3	CASSQVGMHEKLFF
TRBV28	CASSFIRSSPLHF
TRBV4-3	CASSQDRGFYNEQFF
TRBV18	CASSLGQGIDYGYTF
TRBV5-1	CASSLRPNFNEKLFF
TRBV7-2	CASSLGWQYEQYF
TRBV28	CASSTHGQGQKYNEQFF
TRBV6-4	CASSDWTGGANEKLFF
TRBV9	CASSPGTISTDTQYF
TRBV5-4	CASSFGKTDTQYF
TRBV11-2	CASSLRPGGENIQYF
TRBV25-1	CASSVGSGYTF
TRBV6-5	CASSDYTSGETQYF
TRBV11-2	CASSPRGGISTDTQYF
TRBV6-1	CASSLAGYQETQYF